This entry lists 3 T cell receptor beta chains sequenced from one sample in a study of cytomegalovirus exposure and HLA in healthy donors. Primers included in the PCR were 60 Vbeta and 13 Jbeta primers. Here immunoSEQ multiplex PCR was the method, and the copy in TCRdb shows in-frame clones only, minus some. The sample has roughly 50,000 clones, and its top ten clones hold approximately 2.1%. Sequencing input: PBMCs. The receptor source for this set is a female donor in good health and CMV-seronegative.

The chain couples TRBV9 to TRBJ2-7, with 8 positions matching TRBD2. Germline CDR1 and CDR2: SGDLS and YYNGEE. The V and J ends lost 1 base and 2 bases, in that order; junction bases with no gene match: 5. The CDR3 is 15 amino acids. The CDR3 nucleotides are TGTGCCAGCAGCGTATTCAGCGGGGGCCCCTACGAGCAGTACTTC. It specifies CASSVFSGGPYEQYF. The variable domain in full, with the rest retrieved from reference TRBV9 and TRBJ2-7, is DSGVTQTPKHLITATGQRVTLRCSPRSGDLSVYWYQQSLDQGLQFLIQYYNGEERAKGNILERFSAQQFPDLHSELNLSSLELGDSALYFCASSVFSGGPYEQYFGPGTRLTVT.

V usage is TRBV30 and J usage is TRBJ2-7, with D possibly matching TRBD2 (6 bases). Trimming removed 4 bases at V and 3 bases at J, with 13 bases between. CDR3 length equals 13 residues. The germline V gene has CDR1 GTSNPN and CDR2 SVGIG (reference sequence). CDR3 residues: CAWTAGTFYEQYF. The CDR3 bases are TGTGCCTGGACCGCAGGGACTTTCTACGAGCAGTACTTC.

The V gene is TRBV4-1, the J gene TRBJ1-1; no reliable D call. The CDR3 covers 14 residues. Germline loops: CDR1 MGHRA, CDR2 YSYEKL. Trimming removed 1 base from V and 2 bases from J, with 8 bases in between. The DNA for the CDR3 is TGCGCCAGCAGCCAAGTTGGAGTAAACACTGAAGCTTTCTTT. It yields the protein CASSQVGVNTEAFF.